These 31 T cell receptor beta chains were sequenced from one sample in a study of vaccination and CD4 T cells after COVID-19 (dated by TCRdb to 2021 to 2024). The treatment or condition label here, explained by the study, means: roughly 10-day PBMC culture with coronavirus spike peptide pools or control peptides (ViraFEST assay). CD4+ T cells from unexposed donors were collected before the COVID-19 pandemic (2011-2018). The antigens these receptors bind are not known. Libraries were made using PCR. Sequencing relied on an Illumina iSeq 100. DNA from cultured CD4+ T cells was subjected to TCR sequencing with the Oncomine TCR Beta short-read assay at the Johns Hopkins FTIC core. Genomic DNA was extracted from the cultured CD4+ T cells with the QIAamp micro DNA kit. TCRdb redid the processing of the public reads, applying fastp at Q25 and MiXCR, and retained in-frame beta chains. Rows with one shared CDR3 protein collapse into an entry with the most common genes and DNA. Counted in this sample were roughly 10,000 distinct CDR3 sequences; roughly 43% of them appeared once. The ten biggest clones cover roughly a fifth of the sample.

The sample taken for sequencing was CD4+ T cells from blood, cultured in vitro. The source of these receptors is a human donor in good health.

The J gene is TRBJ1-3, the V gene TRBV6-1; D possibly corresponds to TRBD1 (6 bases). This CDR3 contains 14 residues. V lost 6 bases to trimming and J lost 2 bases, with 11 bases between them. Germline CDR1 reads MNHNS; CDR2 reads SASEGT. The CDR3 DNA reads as TGTGCCAGCAGGACCACAGGGACTGGAAACACCATATATTTT. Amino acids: CASRTTGTGNTIYF.

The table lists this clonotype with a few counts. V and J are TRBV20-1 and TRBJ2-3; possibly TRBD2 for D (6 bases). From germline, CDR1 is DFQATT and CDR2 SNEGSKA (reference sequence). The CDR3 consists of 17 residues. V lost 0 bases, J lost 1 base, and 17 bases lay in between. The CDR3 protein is CSARDGLMREGTDTQYF. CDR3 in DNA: TGCAGTGCTAGAGATGGGCTTATGCGGGAAGGCACAGATACGCAGTATTTT.

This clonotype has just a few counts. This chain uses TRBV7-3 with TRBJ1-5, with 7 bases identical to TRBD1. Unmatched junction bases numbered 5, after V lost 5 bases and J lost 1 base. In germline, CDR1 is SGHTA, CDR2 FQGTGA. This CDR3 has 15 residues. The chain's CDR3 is CASSQGGSSNQPQHF. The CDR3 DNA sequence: TGTGCCAGCAGCCAGGGGGGGTCCAGCAATCAGCCCCAGCATTTT.

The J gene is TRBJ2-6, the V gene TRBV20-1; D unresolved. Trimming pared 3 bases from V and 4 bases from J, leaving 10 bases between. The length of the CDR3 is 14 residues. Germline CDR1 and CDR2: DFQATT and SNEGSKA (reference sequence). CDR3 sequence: CSARHLRGANVLTF. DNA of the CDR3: TGCAGTGCTAGGCACTTAAGAGGGGCCAACGTCCTGACTTTC.

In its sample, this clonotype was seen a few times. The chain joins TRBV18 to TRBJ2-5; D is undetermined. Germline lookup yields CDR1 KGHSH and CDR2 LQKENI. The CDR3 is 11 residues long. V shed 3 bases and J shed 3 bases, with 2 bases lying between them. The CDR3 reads CASSPKETQYF. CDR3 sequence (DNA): TGTGCCAGCTCACCTAAAGAGACCCAGTACTTC.

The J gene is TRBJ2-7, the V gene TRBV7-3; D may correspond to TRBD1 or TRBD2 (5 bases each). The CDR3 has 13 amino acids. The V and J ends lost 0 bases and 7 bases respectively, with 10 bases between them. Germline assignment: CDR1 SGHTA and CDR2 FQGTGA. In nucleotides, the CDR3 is TGTGCCAGCAGCTTAACGGGGACGGGGGAGCAGTACTTC. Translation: CASSLTGTGEQYF.

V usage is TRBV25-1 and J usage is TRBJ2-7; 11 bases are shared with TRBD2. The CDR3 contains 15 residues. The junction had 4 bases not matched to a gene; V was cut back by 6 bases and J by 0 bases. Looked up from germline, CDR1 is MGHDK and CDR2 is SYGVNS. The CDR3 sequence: CASSKLAGVSYEQYF. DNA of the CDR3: TGTGCCAGCAGCAAACTAGCGGGAGTCTCCTACGAGCAGTACTTC.

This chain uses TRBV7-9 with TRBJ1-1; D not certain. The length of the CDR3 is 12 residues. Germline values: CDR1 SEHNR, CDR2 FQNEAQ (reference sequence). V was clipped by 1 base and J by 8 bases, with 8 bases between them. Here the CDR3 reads CASSLEVPEAFF. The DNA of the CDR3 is TGTGCCAGCAGCTTAGAGGTTCCGGAAGCTTTCTTT.

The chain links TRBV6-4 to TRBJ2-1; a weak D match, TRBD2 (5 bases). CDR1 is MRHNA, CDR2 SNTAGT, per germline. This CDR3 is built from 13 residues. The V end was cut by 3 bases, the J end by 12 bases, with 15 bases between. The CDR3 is CASSEVQRTRQFF. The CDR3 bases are TGTGCCAGCAGTGAGGTGCAGCGGACCAGGCAGTTCTTC.

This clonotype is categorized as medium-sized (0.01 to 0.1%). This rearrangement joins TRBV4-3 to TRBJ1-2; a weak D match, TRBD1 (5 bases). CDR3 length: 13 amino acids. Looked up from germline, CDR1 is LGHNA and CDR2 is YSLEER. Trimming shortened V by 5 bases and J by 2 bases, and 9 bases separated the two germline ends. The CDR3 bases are TGCGCCAGCAGCTCCGAGGGGAACTATGGCTACACCTTC. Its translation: CASSSEGNYGYTF.

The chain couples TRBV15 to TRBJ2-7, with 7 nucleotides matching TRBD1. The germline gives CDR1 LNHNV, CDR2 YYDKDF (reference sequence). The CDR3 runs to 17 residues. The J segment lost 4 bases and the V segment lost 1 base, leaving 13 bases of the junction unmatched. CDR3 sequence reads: CATSRGPLGQAQYEQYF. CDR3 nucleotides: TGTGCCACCAGCAGAGGTCCTCTTGGACAGGCTCAATACGAGCAGTACTTC.

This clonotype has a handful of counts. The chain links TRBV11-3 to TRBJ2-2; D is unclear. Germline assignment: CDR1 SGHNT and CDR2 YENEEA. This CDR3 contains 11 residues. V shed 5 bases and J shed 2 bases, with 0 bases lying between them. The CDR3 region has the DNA TGTGCCAGCAGCAACACCGGGGAGCTGTTTTTT. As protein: CASSNTGELFF.

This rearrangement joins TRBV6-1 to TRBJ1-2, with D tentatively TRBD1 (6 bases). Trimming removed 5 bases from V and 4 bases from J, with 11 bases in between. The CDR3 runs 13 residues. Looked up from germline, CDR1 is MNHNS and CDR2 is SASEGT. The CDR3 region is CASSLRTVYGYTF. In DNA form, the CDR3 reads TGTGCCAGCAGTCTCCGGACAGTCTATGGCTACACCTTC.

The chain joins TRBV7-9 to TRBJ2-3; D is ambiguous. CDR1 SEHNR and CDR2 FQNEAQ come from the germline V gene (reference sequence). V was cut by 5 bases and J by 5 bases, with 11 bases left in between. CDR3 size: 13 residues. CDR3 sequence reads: CASSRKTRDTQYF. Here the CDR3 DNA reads TGTGCCAGCAGCCGAAAGACACGAGATACGCAGTATTTT.

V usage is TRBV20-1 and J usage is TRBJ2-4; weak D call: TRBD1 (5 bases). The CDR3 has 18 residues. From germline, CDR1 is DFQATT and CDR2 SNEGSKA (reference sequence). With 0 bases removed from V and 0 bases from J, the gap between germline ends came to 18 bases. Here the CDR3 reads CSARDILRVGIAKNIQYF. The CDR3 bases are TGCAGTGCTAGAGATATCCTCAGGGTAGGGATAGCCAAAAACATTCAGTACTTC.

This chain's CDR3 is CASSQAESGYTF. CDR3 DNA sequence: TGTGCCAGCAGCCAAGCAGAAAGTGGCTACACCTTC. This chain uses TRBV3-1 with TRBJ1-2; D gene unclear. The V end was cut by 1 base, the J end by 7 bases, with 7 bases between. Germline V gene sequence: CDR1 LGHDT, CDR2 YNNKEL (reference sequence). CDR3 length: 12 amino acids.

The CDR3 bases are TGCAGTGCTAGTAGAGGAGGGCGCCAGCCCCAGCATTTT. It specifies CSASRGGRQPQHF. This chain uses TRBV20-1 with TRBJ1-5; unclear D gene. V was cut by 3 bases and J by 7 bases, with 13 bases left in between. The CDR3 is 13 amino acids. Germline-derived CDR1 and CDR2 are DFQATT and SNEGSKA (reference sequence).

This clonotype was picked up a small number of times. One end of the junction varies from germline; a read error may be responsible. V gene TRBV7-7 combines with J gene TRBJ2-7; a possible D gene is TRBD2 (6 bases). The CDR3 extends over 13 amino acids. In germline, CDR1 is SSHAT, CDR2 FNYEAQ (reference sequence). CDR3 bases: TGTGCTAGCAGCTTAGCATCGGGAGACGAGCAGTACTTC. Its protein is CASSLASGDEQYF.

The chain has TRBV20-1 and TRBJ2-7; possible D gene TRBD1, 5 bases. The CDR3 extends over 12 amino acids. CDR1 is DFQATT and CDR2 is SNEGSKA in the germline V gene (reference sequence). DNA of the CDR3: TGCAGCTTTAACAGGATTTTATACGAGCAGTACTTC. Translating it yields CSFNRILYEQYF.

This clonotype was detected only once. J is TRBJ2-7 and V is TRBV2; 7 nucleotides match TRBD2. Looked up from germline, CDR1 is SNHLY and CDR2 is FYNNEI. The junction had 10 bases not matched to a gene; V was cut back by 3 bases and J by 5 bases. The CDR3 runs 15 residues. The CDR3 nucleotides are TGTGCCAGCAGTGATGTTGGCGGGAGTTTGGACGAGCAGTACTTC. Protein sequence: CASSDVGGSLDEQYF.

The CDR3 protein is CASSSGGSPLNEQFF. CDR3 nucleotides: TGTGCCAGCAGTTCCGGCGGGAGTCCCCTCAATGAGCAGTTCTTC. This chain links TRBV6-2 or TRBV6-3 with TRBJ2-1; TRBD2 matches at 7 bases. Germline V gene data show CDR1 as MNHEY and CDR2 as SVGEGT. J was trimmed by 6 bases and V by 4 bases; bases with no gene match: 9. The CDR3 extends over 15 amino acids.

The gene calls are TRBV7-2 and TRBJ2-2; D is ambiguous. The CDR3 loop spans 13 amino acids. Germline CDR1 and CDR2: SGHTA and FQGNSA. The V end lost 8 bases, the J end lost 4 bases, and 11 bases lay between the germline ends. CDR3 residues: CASGQRRTGELFF. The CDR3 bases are TGTGCCAGCGGCCAAAGGCGCACCGGGGAGCTGTTTTTT. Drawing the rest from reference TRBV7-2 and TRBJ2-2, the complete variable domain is GAGVSQSPSNKVTEKGKDVELRCDPISGHTALYWYRQSLGQGLEFLIYFQGNSAPDKSGLPSDRFSAERTGGSVSTLTIQRTQQEDSAVYLCASGQRRTGELFFGEGSRLTVL.

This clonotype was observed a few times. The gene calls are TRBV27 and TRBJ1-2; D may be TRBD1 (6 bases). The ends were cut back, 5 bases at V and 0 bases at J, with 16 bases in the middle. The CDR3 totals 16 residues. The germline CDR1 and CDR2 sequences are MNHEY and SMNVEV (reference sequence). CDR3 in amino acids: CASSILMGAANYGYTF. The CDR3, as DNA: TGTGCCAGCAGTATACTGATGGGGGCAGCTAACTATGGCTACACCTTC.

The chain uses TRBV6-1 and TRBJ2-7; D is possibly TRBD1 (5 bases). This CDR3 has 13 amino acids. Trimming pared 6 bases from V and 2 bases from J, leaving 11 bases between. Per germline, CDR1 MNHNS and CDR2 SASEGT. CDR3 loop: CASRSTGTYEQYF. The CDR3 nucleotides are TGTGCCAGCAGGTCTACAGGAACCTACGAGCAGTACTTC.

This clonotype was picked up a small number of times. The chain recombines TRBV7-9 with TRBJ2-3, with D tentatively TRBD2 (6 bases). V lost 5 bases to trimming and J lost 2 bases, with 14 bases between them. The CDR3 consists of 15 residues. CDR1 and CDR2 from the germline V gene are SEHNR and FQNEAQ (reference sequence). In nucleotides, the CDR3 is TGTGCCAGCAGCCCCCCCGGAGGGAACACAGATACGCAGTATTTT. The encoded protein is CASSPPGGNTDTQYF.

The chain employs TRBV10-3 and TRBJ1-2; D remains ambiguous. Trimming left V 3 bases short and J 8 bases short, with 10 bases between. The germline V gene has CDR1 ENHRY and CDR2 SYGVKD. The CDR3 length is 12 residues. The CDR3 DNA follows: TGTGCCATCAGTGAAGGGCGCGCCGGCTACACCTTC. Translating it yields CAISEGRAGYTF.

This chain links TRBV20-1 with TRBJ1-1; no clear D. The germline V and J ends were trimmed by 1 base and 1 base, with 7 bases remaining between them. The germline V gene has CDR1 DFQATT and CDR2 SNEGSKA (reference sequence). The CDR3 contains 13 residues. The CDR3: CSARGTRNTEAFF. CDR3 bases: TGCAGTGCTAGAGGCACGAGGAACACTGAAGCTTTCTTT.

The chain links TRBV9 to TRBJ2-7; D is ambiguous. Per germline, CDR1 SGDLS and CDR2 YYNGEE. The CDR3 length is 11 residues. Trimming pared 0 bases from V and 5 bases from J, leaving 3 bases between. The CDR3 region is CASSVEDEQYF. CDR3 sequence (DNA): TGTGCCAGCAGCGTAGAGGACGAGCAGTACTTC.

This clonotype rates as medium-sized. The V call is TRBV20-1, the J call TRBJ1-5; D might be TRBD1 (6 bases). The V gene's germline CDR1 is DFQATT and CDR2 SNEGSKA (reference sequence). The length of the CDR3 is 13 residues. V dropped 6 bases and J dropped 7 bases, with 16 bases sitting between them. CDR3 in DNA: TGCAGTGCCGAGAGGGGGAAAGGGCAGCCCCAGCATTTT. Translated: CSAERGKGQPQHF.

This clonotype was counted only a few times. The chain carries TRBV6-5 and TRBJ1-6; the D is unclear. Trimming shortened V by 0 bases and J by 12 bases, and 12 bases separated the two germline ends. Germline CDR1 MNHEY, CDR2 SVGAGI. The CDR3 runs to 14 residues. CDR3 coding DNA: TGTGCCAGCAGTTACTCGACCCCAGATCTACCCCTCCACTTT. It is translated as CASSYSTPDLPLHF.

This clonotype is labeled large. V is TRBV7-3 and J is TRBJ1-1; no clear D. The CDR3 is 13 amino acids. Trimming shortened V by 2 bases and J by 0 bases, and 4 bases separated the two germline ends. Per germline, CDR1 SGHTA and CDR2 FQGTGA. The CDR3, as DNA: TGTGCCAGCAGCTTAGACGTGAACACTGAAGCTTTCTTT. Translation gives CASSLDVNTEAFF.